These 25 T cell receptor beta chains originate from one sample sequenced in a study of blood T cell repertoires in COVID-19. The repertoire was sequenced with immunoSEQ multiplex PCR; TCRdb's copy has only in-frame clones and lacks some. The data show about 230,000 clones, nearly 90% seen once. The source material was PBMCs or T cells enriched from blood (not recorded which). These receptors were collected from a woman younger than 45 with acute COVID-19.

This chain links TRBV7-9 with TRBJ2-3, with 10 bases fitting TRBD2. In germline, CDR1 is SEHNR, CDR2 FQNEAQ (reference sequence). V dropped 4 bases and J dropped 4; count of bases not matched to a gene: 5. The length of the CDR3 is 15 residues. CDR3 nucleotides: TGTGCCAGCAGCTCGACTAGCGGGTGGGCAGATACGCAGTATTTT. It translates to CASSSTSGWADTQYF.

This clone was found once. This chain links TRBV5-4 with TRBJ2-7; D is perhaps TRBD1 (6 bases). Between the trimmed V and J ends, which lost 0 bases and 3 bases, there was a span of 13 bases. The CDR3 is 15 amino acids. Germline CDR1 and CDR2: SGHNT and YYREEE (reference sequence). CDR3 coding DNA: TGTGCCAGCAGCTTGGGGGGGCAGCGCGTCTACGAGCAGTACTTC. Protein: CASSLGGQRVYEQYF.

The rearrangement uses TRBV7-2 and TRBJ1-5, with a tentative D call TRBD1 (5 bases). Per germline, CDR1 SGHTA and CDR2 FQGNSA. The CDR3 loop spans 16 amino acids. The V end lost 5 bases, the J end lost 3 bases, and 17 bases lay between the germline ends. The CDR3 DNA reads TGTGCCAGCAGCCCCGAGGTGGGGGGACTCAATCAGCCCCAGCATTTT. Protein product: CASSPEVGGLNQPQHF.

This clone was counted once. V usage is TRBV7-9 and J usage is TRBJ2-1; 10 positions match TRBD2. The CDR3 extends over 15 amino acids. V was pared by 1 base and J by 6 bases, with 3 bases of the junction left unmatched. The germline CDR1 and CDR2 sequences are SEHNR and FQNEAQ (reference sequence). CDR3 nucleotides: TGTGCCAGCAGCTTAGGTAGCGGGGGGTTCAATGAGCAGTTCTTC. Translating gives CASSLGSGGFNEQFF.

J is TRBJ2-5 and V is TRBV19, with D perhaps matching TRBD2 (5 bases). With 7 bases removed from V and 2 bases from J, the gap between germline ends came to 11 bases. Germline CDR1 and CDR2: LNHDA and SQIVND (reference sequence). This CDR3 has 13 amino acids. The CDR3 here is CASTQRHQETQYF. The CDR3 bases are TGTGCCAGTACCCAGCGGCATCAAGAGACCCAGTACTTC.

V gene TRBV6-5 combines with J gene TRBJ1-2, with a tentative D call TRBD1 (6 bases). Germline lookup yields CDR1 MNHEY and CDR2 SVGAGI. With 3 bases removed from V and 8 bases from J, the gap between germline ends came to 16 bases. This CDR3 contains 14 residues. CDR3 nucleotide sequence: TGTGCCAGCAGTTATCAAACAGGGTATAAGGGCTACACCTTC. Amino acid sequence: CASSYQTGYKGYTF.

This rearrangement joins TRBV7-3 to TRBJ1-3, with 7 bases matching TRBD1. Germline V gene data show CDR1 as SGHTA and CDR2 as FQGTGA. The CDR3 length is 13 residues. J lost 8 bases, V lost 3 bases, and 4 bases had no gene match. CDR3 amino acids: CASSFRQGDTIYF. In DNA form, the CDR3 reads TGTGCCAGCAGCTTCCGACAGGGAGACACCATATATTTT.

This clone has only one observation. This chain uses TRBV28 with TRBJ1-5; D is unclear. This CDR3 contains 15 residues. The germline V and J ends were trimmed by 5 bases and 0 bases, with 11 bases remaining between them. Germline assignment: CDR1 MDHEN and CDR2 SYDVKM. CDR3 bases: TGTGCCAGCAGTCCGTACGGGGATAGCAATCAGCCCCAGCATTTT. Protein sequence: CASSPYGDSNQPQHF.

The genes are TRBV3-1 (or the pseudogene TRBV3-2) and TRBJ2-3; D may be TRBD1 (5 bases). This CDR3 spans 15 amino acids. Trimming stripped 1 base from V and 5 bases from J, with 13 bases between. In germline, CDR1 is LGHDT, CDR2 YNNKEL (reference sequence). The CDR3 nucleotides are TGTGCCAGCAGCCAAGGGACAAATGTTGGAGATACGCAGTATTTT. It specifies CASSQGTNVGDTQYF.

This clone was seen a few times. This chain joins TRBV28 and TRBJ2-2, with 8 bases identical to TRBD1. V shed 8 bases, J shed 3 bases, and the junction held 5 bases outside the gene matches. This CDR3 comprises 14 residues. CDR1 and CDR2 (germline): MDHEN, SYDVKM. CDR3 in DNA: TGTGCCAGCGTGCGGACAGGGTACACCGGGGAGCTGTTTTTT. Amino acid sequence: CASVRTGYTGELFF. Full variable domain (outside the CDR3, taken from reference TRBV28 and TRBJ2-2): DVKVTQSSRYLVKRTGEKVFLECVQDMDHENMFWYRQDPGLGLRLIYFSYDVKMKEKGDIPEGYSVSREKKERFSLILESASTNQTSMYLCASVRTGYTGELFFGEGSRLTVL.

V is TRBV18 and J is TRBJ1-3; 10 bases map to TRBD1. Losses at the gene ends were 5 bases for V and 6 bases for J; bases not matched to a gene: 7. The V gene's germline CDR1 is KGHSH and CDR2 LQKENI. This CDR3 has 15 amino acids. The CDR3 DNA follows: TGTGCCAGCTCAGCGTCGACAGGGGGCGAAAACACCATATATTTT. Its protein product is CASSASTGGENTIYF.

The chain has TRBV5-5 and TRBJ1-5; D is unclear. This CDR3 is built from 13 residues. V was clipped by 3 bases and J by 5 bases, with 9 bases between them. Germline V gene sequence: CDR1 SGHKS, CDR2 YYEKEE (reference sequence). This chain's CDR3 is CASSSRADQPQHF. The CDR3 DNA follows: TGTGCCAGCAGCTCGAGAGCCGATCAGCCCCAGCATTTT.

The J gene is TRBJ1-6, the V gene TRBV3-1 (or the pseudogene TRBV3-2); D might be TRBD1 (6 bases). The V gene's germline CDR1 is LGHDT and CDR2 YNNKEL (reference sequence). V lost 1 base and J 4 bases, leaving 14 bases between the germline ends. The CDR3 has 17 amino acids. CDR3 nucleotides: TGTGCCAGCAGCCAAGGGCCTGGACAGACATATAATTCACCCCTCCACTTT. Its protein is CASSQGPGQTYNSPLHF.

The chain links TRBV18 to TRBJ2-5; 12 bases are a match to TRBD1. There are 15 residues in the CDR3. The trim removed 5 bases at V and 4 bases at J, leaving 5 bases unmatched. Germline V gene sequence: CDR1 KGHSH, CDR2 LQKENI. The CDR3 spells CASSAGTGGGETQYF. The CDR3 nucleotides are TGTGCCAGCTCAGCCGGGACAGGGGGCGGAGAGACCCAGTACTTC.

The chain is built from TRBV10-3 and TRBJ1-2, with D uncertain. This CDR3 region has 12 residues. Germline values: CDR1 ENHRY, CDR2 SYGVKD. V lost 5 bases and J lost 4, with 8 bases in between. DNA for the CDR3: TGTGCCATCAGTTCGGGGTTCTATGGCTACACCTTC. It is translated as CAISSGFYGYTF.

The chain uses TRBV2 and TRBJ1-2; 9 bases are a match to TRBD1. Germline lookup yields CDR1 SNHLY and CDR2 FYNNEI. V trimming: 5 bases; J trimming: 0 bases; junction bases outside the gene matches: 7. The CDR3 length is 16 residues. This CDR3 is CASSRTGEGSNYGYTF. CDR3 nucleotides: TGTGCCAGCAGTCGGACAGGGGAGGGGTCTAACTATGGCTACACCTTC.

This sequence joins TRBV28 and TRBJ2-7, with a possible D match to TRBD2 (5 bases). Germline V gene sequence: CDR1 MDHEN, CDR2 SYDVKM. The CDR3 covers 10 residues. The V end lost 6 bases, the J end lost 11 bases, and 11 bases lay between the germline ends. CDR3 bases: TGTGCCAGCAGGTCCGGGATGGAGTACTTC. Its protein product is CASRSGMEYF.

The chain recombines TRBV9 with TRBJ2-7; D is undetermined. Germline CDR1 is SGDLS and CDR2 is YYNGEE. The CDR3 contains 15 residues. V was clipped by 0 bases and J by 0 bases, with 10 bases between them. Here the CDR3 DNA reads TGTGCCAGCAGCGTAGCTCCGCTTAGCTCCTACGAGCAGTACTTC. Residues: CASSVAPLSSYEQYF.

This clone was picked up one time. The chain carries TRBV9 and TRBJ1-6; the match to TRBD1 covers 9 bases. Looked up from germline, CDR1 is SGDLS and CDR2 is YYNGEE. There are 19 residues in the CDR3. The V gene end was trimmed by 4 bases and the J gene end by 2 bases; junction bases not matched to a gene: 13. CDR3 residues: CASSPRDREAATYNSPLHF. The CDR3 DNA reads TGTGCCAGCAGCCCCCGGGACAGGGAGGCTGCTACCTATAATTCACCCCTCCACTTT.

There are a few counts of this clone. J is TRBJ2-1 and V is TRBV11-2, with 8 bases aligning to TRBD2. This CDR3 has 13 residues. J gave up 15 bases and V 0 bases, and 7 bases lay outside the gene matches. In germline, CDR1 is SGHAT, CDR2 FQNNGV. Written as DNA, the CDR3 is TGTGCCAGCAGCTTAGAGGTCGGGGGGGCTCGGTTCTTC. Its translation is CASSLEVGGARFF.

The chain carries TRBV7-6 and TRBJ2-5; 12 bases line up with TRBD1. V shed 4 bases, J shed 6 bases, and the junction held 9 bases outside the gene matches. Germline CDR1 reads SGHVS; CDR2 reads FNYEAQ. The CDR3 runs 16 residues. CDR3 sequence: CASSYPGTGGSQTQYF. The CDR3 DNA follows: TGTGCCAGCAGCTACCCCGGGACAGGGGGCTCTCAGACCCAGTACTTC.

This chain uses TRBV6-5 with TRBJ1-1, with 7 bases aligning to TRBD1. CDR3 length: 14 residues. Germline CDR1 MNHEY, CDR2 SVGAGI. J lost 2 bases, V lost 6 bases, and 6 bases had no gene match. Written as DNA, the CDR3 is TGTGCCAGCAGAAACAGGGGAACCAACACTGAAGCTTTCTTT. This sequence encodes CASRNRGTNTEAFF.

The V gene is TRBV25-1, the J gene TRBJ2-5; D possibly corresponds to TRBD2 (5 bases). The V gene lost 2 bases and the J gene lost 5 bases, with 12 bases spanning the gap. This CDR3 spans 14 amino acids. Per germline, CDR1 MGHDK and CDR2 SYGVNS. Here the CDR3 DNA reads TGTGCCAGCAGTGAAGGAGGTCTGGGGGAGACCCAGTACTTC. This gives the protein CASSEGGLGETQYF.

The chain joins TRBV9 to TRBJ1-4; D remains unclear. The V gene's germline CDR1 is SGDLS and CDR2 YYNGEE. Trimming left V 1 base short and J 3 bases short, with 7 bases between. CDR3 length: 14 amino acids. The CDR3 protein is CASSVSGANEKLFF. CDR3 bases: TGTGCCAGCAGCGTATCCGGGGCTAATGAAAAACTGTTTTTT.

The chain carries TRBV5-6 and TRBJ1-5; maybe TRBD1 (6 bases). Trimming removed 0 bases from V and 6 bases from J, with 10 bases in between. The CDR3 is 14 residues long. Germline V gives CDR1 SGHDT, CDR2 YYEEEE. The CDR3 DNA reads TGTGCCAGCAGCTTGGAGGGGGTTGGTCAGCCCCAGCATTTT. Translating it yields CASSLEGVGQPQHF.